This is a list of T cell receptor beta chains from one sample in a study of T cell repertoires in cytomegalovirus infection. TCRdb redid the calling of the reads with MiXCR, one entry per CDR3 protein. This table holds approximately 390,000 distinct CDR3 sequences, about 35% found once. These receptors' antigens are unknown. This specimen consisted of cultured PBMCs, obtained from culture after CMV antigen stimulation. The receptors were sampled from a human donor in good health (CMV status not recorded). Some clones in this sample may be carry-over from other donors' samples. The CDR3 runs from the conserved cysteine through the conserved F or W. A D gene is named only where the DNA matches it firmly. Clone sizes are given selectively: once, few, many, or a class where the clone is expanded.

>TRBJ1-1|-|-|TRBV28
CASSPRQWKNTEAFF
TGTGCCAGCAGTCCCCGGCAATGGAAGAACACTGAAGCTTTCTTT
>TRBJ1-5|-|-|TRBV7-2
CASSLALTGIQPQHF
TGTGCCAGCAGCTTAGCGCTAACAGGAATACAGCCCCAGCATTTT
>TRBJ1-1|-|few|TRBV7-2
CASSSPAPNTEAFF
TGTGCCAGCAGCTCCCCCGCACCGAACACTGAAGCTTTCTTT
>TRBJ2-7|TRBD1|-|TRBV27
CASKLGQRSVEQYF
TGTGCCAGCAAGCTGGGACAGCGAAGTGTTGAGCAGTACTTC
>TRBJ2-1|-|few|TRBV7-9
CASSPGGLSYNEQFF
TGTGCCAGCAGCCCCGGGGGGCTCTCCTACAATGAGCAGTTCTTC
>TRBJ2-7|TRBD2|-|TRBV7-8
CASRLSGLATYEQYF
TGTGCCAGCAGGCTCTCGGGACTAGCGACCTACGAGCAGTACTTC
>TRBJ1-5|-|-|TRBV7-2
CASSQRLMGKGGNQPQHF
TGTGCCAGCAGCCAGCGTCTGATGGGAAAGGGGGGTAATCAGCCCCAGCATTTT
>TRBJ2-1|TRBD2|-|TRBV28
CASRNRASGIPIHEQFF
TGTGCCAGCAGGAACCGTGCAAGCGGGATCCCCATCCATGAGCAGTTCTTC
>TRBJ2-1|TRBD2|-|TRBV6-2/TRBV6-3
CASSKGVQTSGSNPGLEQFF
TGTGCCAGCAGCAAAGGGGTCCAGACTAGCGGGAGCAATCCGGGCCTTGAGCAGTTCTTC
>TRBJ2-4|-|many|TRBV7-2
CASSLVSRAKNIQYF
TGTGCCAGCAGCTTAGTAAGTCGAGCCAAAAACATTCAGTACTTC
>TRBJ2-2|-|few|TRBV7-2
CASSSQGGPGELFF
TGTGCCAGCAGCTCACAGGGGGGGCCCGGGGAGCTGTTTTTT
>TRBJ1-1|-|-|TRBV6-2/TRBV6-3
CASSLRMSLTEAFF
TGTGCCAGCAGCCTACGGATGTCCCTCACTGAAGCTTTCTTT
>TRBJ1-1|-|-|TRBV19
CASSYRQAGSTEAFF
TGTGCCAGTAGCTACCGACAGGCTGGGAGCACTGAAGCTTTCTTT
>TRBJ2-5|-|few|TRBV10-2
CASKGVASGETQYF
TGCGCCAGCAAGGGGGTAGCTAGCGGTGAGACCCAGTACTTC
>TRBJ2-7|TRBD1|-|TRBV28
CASRTGGELYEQYF
TGTGCCAGCAGAACAGGGGGCGAATTGTACGAGCAGTACTTC
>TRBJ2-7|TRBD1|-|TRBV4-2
CASSQPITGGEQYF
TGTGCCAGCAGCCAACCCATCACAGGGGGCGAGCAGTACTTC
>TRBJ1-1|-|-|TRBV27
CASSPQPLNTEAFF
TGTGCCAGCAGTCCACAACCACTGAACACTGAAGCTTTCTTT
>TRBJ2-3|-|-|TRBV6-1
CASRQPSTDTQYF
TGTGCCAGCAGACAGCCTAGCACAGATACGCAGTATTTT
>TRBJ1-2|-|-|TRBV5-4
CASSSDGFYGYTF
TGTGCCAGCAGCTCGGACGGGTTCTATGGCTACACCTTC
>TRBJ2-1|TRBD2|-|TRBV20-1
CSARADSGRNYNEQFF
TGCAGTGCTAGGGCAGATAGCGGGAGAAACTACAATGAGCAGTTCTTC
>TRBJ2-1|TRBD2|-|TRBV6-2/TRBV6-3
CASREPGTSGRSKQFF
TGTGCCAGCAGGGAGCCCGGGACTAGCGGGAGGTCTAAGCAGTTCTTC
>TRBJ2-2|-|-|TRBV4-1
CASSQGHGELFF
TGCGCCAGCAGCCAAGGTCACGGGGAGCTGTTTTTT
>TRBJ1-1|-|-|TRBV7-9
CASSPQLREAFF
TGTGCCAGCAGCCCACAGCTGCGTGAAGCTTTCTTT
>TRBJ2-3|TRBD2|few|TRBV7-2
CASSLGGLGTDTQYF
TGTGCCAGCAGCTTAGGTGGACTAGGCACAGATACGCAGTATTTT
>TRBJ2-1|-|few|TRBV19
CASKAFRDNEQFF
TGTGCCAGTAAAGCGTTCCGGGACAATGAGCAGTTCTTC
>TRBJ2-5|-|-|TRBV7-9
CASSQQVETQYF
TGTGCCAGCAGCCAGCAAGTGGAGACCCAGTACTTC
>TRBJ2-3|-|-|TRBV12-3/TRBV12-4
CASRPAAQNTQYF
TGTGCCAGCAGACCCGCGGCCCAGAATACGCAGTATTTT
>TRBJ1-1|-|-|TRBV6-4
CASSTQRTENTEAFF
TGTGCCAGCAGTACCCAAAGGACAGAGAACACTGAAGCTTTCTTT
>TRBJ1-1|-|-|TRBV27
CASSSWDGLGISEAFF
TGTGCCAGCAGTTCGTGGGACGGCCTTGGTATCTCTGAAGCTTTCTTT
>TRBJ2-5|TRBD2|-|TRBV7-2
CASSTRTSLETQYF
TGTGCCAGCAGCACTCGGACTAGCCTAGAGACCCAGTACTTC
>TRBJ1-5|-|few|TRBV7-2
CASSPARGIQPQHF
TGTGCCAGCAGCCCCGCGCGTGGGATTCAGCCCCAGCATTTT
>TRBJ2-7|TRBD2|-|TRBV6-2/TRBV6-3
CASSSRTPRRDYSYEQYF
TGTGCCAGCAGTTCCCGGACACCGAGGAGGGACTACTCCTACGAGCAGTACTTC
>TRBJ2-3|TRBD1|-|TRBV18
CASSLGTAASTDTQYF
TGTGCCAGCTCACTCGGGACAGCGGCAAGCACAGATACGCAGTATTTT
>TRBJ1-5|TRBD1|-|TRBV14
CASSPNRDRDYSNQPQHF
TGTGCCAGCAGCCCCAACCGGGACAGGGATTATAGCAATCAGCCCCAGCATTTT
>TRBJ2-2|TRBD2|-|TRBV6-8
CASSNQAGWTGELFF
TGTGCCAGCAGTAATCAAGCGGGATGGACCGGGGAGCTGTTTTTT
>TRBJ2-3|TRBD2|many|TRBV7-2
CASSLVSGGVTDTQYF
TGTGCCAGCAGCTTAGTTAGCGGGGGAGTCACAGATACGCAGTATTTT
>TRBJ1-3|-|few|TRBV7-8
CASSFEGATGNTIYF
TGTGCCAGCAGCTTTGAAGGGGCTACGGGAAACACCATATATTTT
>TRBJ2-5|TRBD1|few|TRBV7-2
CASRPTRGIQETQYF
TGTGCCAGCAGACCTACCAGGGGGATCCAAGAGACCCAGTACTTC
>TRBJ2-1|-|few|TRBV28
CASSLTTYRDLSYNEQFF
TGTGCCAGCAGCTTAACGACATACCGGGACTTATCCTACAATGAGCAGTTCTTC
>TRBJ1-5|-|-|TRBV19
CASSWESSNQPQHF
TGTGCCAGTAGTTGGGAGAGCAGCAATCAGCCCCAGCATTTT
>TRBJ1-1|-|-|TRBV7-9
CASSPGANTEAFF
TGTGCCAGCAGCCCTGGAGCGAACACTGAAGCTTTCTTT
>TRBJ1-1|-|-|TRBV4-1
CASSQGTTIRQYTEAFF
TGCGCCAGCAGCCAAGGGACCACGATACGGCAGTACACTGAAGCTTTCTTT
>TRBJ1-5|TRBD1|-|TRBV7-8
CASSLSRSGTGNSRQPQHF
TGTGCCAGCAGCTTATCGAGATCCGGGACAGGGAATTCACGCCAGCCCCAGCATTTT
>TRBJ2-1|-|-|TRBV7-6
CASSRDGGTEQFF
TGTGCCAGCAGCCGCGATGGTGGGACAGAGCAGTTCTTC